The present TCR beta chain was sequenced within a study of blood T cell repertoires in COVID-19. Germline V CDR1 and CDR2: MGHDK, SYGVNS. The CDR3 extends over 12 amino acids. Trimming took 8 bases from V and 3 from J, leaving 11 bases between them. Repertoires were generated with immunoSEQ multiplex PCR, while TCRdb's copy carries only in-frame clones and drops some. The data hold approximately 250,000 clones, with more than 70% observed a single time. The chain links TRBV25-1 to TRBJ2-7; no reliable D call. This clonotype originated in a woman aged 55-69 years in a cohort exposed to, infected with or recovered from COVID-19 (not recorded which). The sample was PBMCs or T cells enriched from blood (not recorded which). This CDR3 is CASPSRIYEQYF. Here the CDR3 DNA reads TGTGCCAGCCCGTCGCGAATCTACGAGCAGTACTTC.